The sequence of this T cell receptor beta chain was determined in a study of blood T cell repertoires in COVID-19 (dated by TCRdb to between 2020 and 2021). General notes on the study: Collaborator samples came from the United States, Italy and Spain and covered acute and convalescent phases of COVID-19. The samples were drawn from two sources: the first 160 participants of the ongoing ImmuneRACE study, and 1,254 subjects contributed by 6 global collaborators. Nearly every sample came with metadata listing a de-identified subject ID, COVID-19 status, age in years and sex. The dataset comprised deeply sampled blood TCRbeta repertoires from subjects exposed to, actively infected with, or recovered from COVID-19. A freely available public database, intended as a resource for researchers studying the immune response to SARS-CoV-2, is where the repertoires were released. Where available, HLA class I and class II types were taken from metadata supplied by the sample provider and were not determined by assay-based typing. The prospective study material was composed of cDNA or gDNA derived from T cells, B-cell-depleted T cells, or PBMCs.

Trimming takes 4 bases off V and 4 bases off J; junction bases not matched to a gene: 10. Including the terminal cysteine and phenylalanine, the CDR3 comprises 16 residues. Only CDR3 DNA is held: 48 bases, read in frame from base 1. From a lookup of the germline V gene (reference sequence), CDR1 and CDR2 are GTSNPN and SVGIG. Study-level results and caveats: How much clinical and demographic metadata was included differed by source and by participant, and the metadata was provided uncurated.

The immunoSEQ Assay, a bias-controlled multiplex PCR, was used to amplify TCRbeta CDR3 regions from genomic DNA. The study's own analysis went as follows. Nucleated cell counts per sample were estimated from amplification of reference gene primers within the assay. Sequence reads were collapsed and filtered to measure the absolute abundance of every unique TCRbeta CDR3 rearrangement. For each sample, productive Simpson clonality was calculated as the square root of Simpson's diversity index across productive rearrangements. TCRdb took over this immuneACCESS table, retaining in-frame rearrangements with V and J assigned. Such tables are incomplete; in checked studies, under half of the missing clones stem from an unresolved V gene, and the remainder is unexplained. V and J calls plus clone size are reproduced from that table; the DNA served to infer D and trimming. The sample data list about 220,000 clones, and around 84% of these were observed just once. Clones ranked in the top ten supply roughly 10% of the sample.

For this clone: Its cognate antigen has yet to be identified. No clone much larger than this one lies a single base away; base qualities are absent.

Collaborating institutions collected whole blood in K2EDTA tubes following their own protocols. Collaborator samples were shipped for TCRbeta analysis as frozen whole blood, isolated PBMCs, or DNA extracted from either sample type. This receptor was identified in a man aged 50 or older with active or convalescent COVID-19. The chain employs TRBV30 and TRBJ2-2, with 9 bases aligning to TRBD1. The material sequenced was peripheral blood. The sequenced DNA is TGTGCCTGGACCGGGACAGGGTTCGGGAGCACCGGGGAGCTGTTTTTT. This translates into CAWTGTGFGSTGELFF.